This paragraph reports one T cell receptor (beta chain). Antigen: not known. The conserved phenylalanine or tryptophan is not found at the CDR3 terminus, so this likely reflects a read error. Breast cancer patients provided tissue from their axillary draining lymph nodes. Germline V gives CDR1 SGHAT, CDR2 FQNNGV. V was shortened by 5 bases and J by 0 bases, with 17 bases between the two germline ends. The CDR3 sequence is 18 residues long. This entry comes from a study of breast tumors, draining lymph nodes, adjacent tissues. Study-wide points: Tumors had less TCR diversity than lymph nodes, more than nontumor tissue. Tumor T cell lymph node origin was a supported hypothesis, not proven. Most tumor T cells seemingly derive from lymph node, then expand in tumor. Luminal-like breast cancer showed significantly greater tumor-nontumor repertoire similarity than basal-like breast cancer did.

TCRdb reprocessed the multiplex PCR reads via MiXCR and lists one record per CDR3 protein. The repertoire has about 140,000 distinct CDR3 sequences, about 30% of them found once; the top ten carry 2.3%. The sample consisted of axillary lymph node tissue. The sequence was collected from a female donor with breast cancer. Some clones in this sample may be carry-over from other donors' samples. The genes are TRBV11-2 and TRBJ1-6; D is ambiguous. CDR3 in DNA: TGTGCCAGCAGCCCCTCGGCAGGTTCCCCCTCCTATAATTCACCCCTCCACTCT. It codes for CASSPSAGSPSYNSPLHS.